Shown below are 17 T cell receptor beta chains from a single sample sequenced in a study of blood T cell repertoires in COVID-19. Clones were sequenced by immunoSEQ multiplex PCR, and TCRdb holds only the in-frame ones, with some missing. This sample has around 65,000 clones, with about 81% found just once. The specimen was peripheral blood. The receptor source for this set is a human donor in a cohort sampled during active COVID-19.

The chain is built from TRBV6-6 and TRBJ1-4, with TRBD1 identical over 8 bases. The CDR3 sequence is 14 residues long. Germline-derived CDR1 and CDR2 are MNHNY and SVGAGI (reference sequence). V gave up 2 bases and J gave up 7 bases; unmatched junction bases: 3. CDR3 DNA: TGTGCCAGCAGTTACAACGGACAGGGTGAAAAACTGTTTTTT. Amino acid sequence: CASSYNGQGEKLFF.

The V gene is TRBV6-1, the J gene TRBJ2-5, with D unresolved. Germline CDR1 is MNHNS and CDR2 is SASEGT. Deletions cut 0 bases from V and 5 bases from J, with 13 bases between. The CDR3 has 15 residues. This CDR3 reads CASSEARRSWETQYF. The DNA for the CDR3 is TGTGCCAGCAGTGAAGCGAGGAGATCATGGGAGACCCAGTACTTC.

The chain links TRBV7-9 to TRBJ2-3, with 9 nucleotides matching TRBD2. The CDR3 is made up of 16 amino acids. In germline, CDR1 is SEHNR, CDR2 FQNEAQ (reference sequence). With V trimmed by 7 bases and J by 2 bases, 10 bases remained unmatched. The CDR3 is CASTPASGEVTDTQYF. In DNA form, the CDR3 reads TGTGCCAGCACCCCGGCTAGCGGGGAAGTCACAGATACGCAGTATTTT.

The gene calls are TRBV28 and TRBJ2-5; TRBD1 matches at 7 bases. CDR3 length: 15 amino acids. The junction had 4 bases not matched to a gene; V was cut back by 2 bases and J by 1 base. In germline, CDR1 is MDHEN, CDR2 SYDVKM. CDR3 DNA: TGTGCCAGCAGTTTAGGTACAGGGGCCCAAGAGACCCAGTACTTC. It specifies CASSLGTGAQETQYF.

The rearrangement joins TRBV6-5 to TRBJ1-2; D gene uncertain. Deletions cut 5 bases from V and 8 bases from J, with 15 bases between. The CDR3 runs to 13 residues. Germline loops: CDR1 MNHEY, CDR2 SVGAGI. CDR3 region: CASSLDGSRGYTF. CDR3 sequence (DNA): TGTGCCAGCAGTCTAGACGGGTCGAGGGGCTACACCTTC.

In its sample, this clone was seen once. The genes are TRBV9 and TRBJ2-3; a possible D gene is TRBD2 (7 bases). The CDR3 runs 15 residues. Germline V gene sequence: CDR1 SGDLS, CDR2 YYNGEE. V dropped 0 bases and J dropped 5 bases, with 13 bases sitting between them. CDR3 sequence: CASSVVGGGGDTQYF. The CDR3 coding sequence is TGTGCCAGCAGCGTAGTTGGGGGAGGGGGAGATACGCAGTATTTT. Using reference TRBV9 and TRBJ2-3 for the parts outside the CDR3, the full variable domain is DSGVTQTPKHLITATGQRVTLRCSPRSGDLSVYWYQQSLDQGLQFLIQYYNGEERAKGNILERFSAQQFPDLHSELNLSSLELGDSALYFCASSVVGGGGDTQYFGPGTRLTVL.

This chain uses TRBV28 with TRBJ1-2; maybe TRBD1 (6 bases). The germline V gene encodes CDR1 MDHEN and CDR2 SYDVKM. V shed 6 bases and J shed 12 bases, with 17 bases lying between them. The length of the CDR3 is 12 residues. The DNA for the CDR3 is TGTGCCAGCAGGGCCACAGGGTCCCCAGACACCTTC. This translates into CASRATGSPDTF.

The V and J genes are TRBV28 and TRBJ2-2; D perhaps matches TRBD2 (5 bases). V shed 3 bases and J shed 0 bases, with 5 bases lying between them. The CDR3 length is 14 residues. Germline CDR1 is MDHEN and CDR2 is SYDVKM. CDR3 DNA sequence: TGTGCCAGCAGTTTGAGGGCGAACACCGGGGAGCTGTTTTTT. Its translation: CASSLRANTGELFF.

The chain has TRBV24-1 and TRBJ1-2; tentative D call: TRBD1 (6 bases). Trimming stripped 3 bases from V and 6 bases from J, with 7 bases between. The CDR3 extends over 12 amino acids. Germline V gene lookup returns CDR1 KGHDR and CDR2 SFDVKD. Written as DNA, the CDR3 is TGTGCCACCAGTGATGAGGGGGATGGCTACACCTTC. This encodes CATSDEGDGYTF.

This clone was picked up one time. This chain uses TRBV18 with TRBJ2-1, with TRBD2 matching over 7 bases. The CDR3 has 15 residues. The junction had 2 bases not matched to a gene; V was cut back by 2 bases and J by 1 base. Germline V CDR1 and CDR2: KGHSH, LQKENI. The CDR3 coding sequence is TGTGCCAGCTCACCAGTAGCGGGTTCCTACAATGAGCAGTTCTTC. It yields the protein CASSPVAGSYNEQFF.

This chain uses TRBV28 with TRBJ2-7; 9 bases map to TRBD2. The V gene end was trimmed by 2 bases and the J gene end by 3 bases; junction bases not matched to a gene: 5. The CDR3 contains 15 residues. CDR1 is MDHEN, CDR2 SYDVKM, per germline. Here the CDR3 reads CASSLIRLAVYEQYF. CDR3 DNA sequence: TGTGCCAGCAGTTTAATTCGACTAGCGGTCTACGAGCAGTACTTC.

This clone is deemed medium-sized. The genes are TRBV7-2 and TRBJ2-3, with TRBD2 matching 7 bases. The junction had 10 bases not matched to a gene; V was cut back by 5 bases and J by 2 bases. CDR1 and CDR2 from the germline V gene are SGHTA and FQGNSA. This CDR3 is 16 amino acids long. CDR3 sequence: CASSHRLAAPTDTQYF. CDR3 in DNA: TGTGCCAGCAGCCACAGACTAGCCGCACCCACAGATACGCAGTATTTT.

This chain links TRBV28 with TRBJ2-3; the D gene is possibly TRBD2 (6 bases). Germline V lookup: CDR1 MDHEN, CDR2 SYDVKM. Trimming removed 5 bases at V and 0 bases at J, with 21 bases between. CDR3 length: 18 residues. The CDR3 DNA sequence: TGTGCCAGCAGTCCGATCCGGGACTCCCTTAAGAGCACAGATACGCAGTATTTT. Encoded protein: CASSPIRDSLKSTDTQYF.

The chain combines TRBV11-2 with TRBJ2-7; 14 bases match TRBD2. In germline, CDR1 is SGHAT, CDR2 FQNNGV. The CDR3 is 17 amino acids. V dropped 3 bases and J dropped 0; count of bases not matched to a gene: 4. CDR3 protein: CASSLGLAGEPSYEQYF. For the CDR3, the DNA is TGTGCCAGCAGCTTGGGACTAGCGGGAGAGCCCTCCTACGAGCAGTACTTC.

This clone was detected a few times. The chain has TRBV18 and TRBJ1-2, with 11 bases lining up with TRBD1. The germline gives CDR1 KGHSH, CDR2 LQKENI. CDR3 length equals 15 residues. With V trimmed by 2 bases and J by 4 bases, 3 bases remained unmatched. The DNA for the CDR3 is TGTGCCAGCTCACCAGGACAGGGGGCGTTCTATGGCTACACCTTC. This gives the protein CASSPGQGAFYGYTF.

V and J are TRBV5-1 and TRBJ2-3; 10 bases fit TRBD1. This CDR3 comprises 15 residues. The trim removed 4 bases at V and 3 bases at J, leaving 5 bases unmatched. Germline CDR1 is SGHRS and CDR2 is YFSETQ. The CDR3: CASSLSGQGTDTQYF. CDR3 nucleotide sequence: TGCGCCAGCAGCCTGTCGGGACAGGGGACAGATACGCAGTATTTT.

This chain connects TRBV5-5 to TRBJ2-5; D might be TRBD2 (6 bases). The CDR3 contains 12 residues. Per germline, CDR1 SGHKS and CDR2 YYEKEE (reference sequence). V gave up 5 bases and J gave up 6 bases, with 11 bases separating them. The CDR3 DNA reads TGTGCCAGCAGTTTCGGGAGTAAGACCCAGTACTTC. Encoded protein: CASSFGSKTQYF.